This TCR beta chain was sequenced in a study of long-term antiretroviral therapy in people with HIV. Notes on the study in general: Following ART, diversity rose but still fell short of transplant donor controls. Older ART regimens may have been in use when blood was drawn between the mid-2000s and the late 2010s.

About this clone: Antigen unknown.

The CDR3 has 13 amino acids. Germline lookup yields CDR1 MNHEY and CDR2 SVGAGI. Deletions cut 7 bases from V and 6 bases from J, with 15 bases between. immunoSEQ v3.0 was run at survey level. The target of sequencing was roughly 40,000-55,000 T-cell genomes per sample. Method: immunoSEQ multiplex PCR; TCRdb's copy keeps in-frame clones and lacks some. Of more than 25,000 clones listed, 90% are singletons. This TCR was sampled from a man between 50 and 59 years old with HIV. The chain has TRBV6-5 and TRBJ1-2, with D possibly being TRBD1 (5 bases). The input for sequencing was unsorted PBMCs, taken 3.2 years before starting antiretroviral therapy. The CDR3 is CASTPRSGHGYTF. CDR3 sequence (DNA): TGTGCCAGCACCCCTCGGTCGGGACATGGCTACACCTTC.